This T cell receptor (beta chain) was obtained from a study of T-cell reconstitution after alpha-beta-depleted transplantation in children. Points from the study as a whole: Surviving recipient T cells and thymic progenitors accounted for the high day-60 TCRbeta diversity observed in some patients. Alpha-beta T cells about two months after transplant reportedly derived from several hundred expanded graft clones. Most T-cell counts and diversity one year after the transplant came from T cells that were newly produced.

Ten or more counts support this clonotype. Antigen: not known. The V end was cut by 2 bases, the J end by 3 bases, with 7 bases between. The CDR3 runs 13 residues. In germline, CDR1 is KGHSH, CDR2 LQKENI. TCRbeta library preparation incorporated unique molecular identifiers. One entry per CDR3 protein results from TCRdb running MiXCR on the PCR reads. The sample holds around 240,000 distinct CDR3 sequences, 6.5% to 9% seen once. The source was PBMCs, mostly from graft donor cells, collected 180 days after TCRalphabeta/CD19-depleted stem cell transplant. The chain carries TRBV18 and TRBJ2-5; D remains unclear. This receptor was identified in a male patient aged 10 to 17 who had a stem cell transplant for acute lymphoblastic leukemia, so the T cells may come from the graft donor. The CDR3 nucleotides read TGTGCCAGCTCACCAAACGCAAAAGAGACCCAGTACTTC. This codes for CASSPNAKETQYF.